This TCR beta chain appears in the sequencing data of a study of vaccination effects on CD4 cells after COVID-19. As regards this clone: Its target is not known.

Antigen-specific CD4+ T cells were expanded (with viral peptide pools) by the ViraFEST assay ahead of sequencing. Following 10 days of culture, CD4+ T cells were isolated. Vaccinees lacked prior SARS-CoV-2 infection and tested negative for nucleocapsid antibodies. Libraries were prepared by immunoSEQ multiplex PCR; TCRdb keeps only in-frame clonotypes and omits some of them. The profile shows about 41,000 clones, over 60% of them singletons. The clonotype originates from a human donor who received a COVID-19 vaccine. The sequences come from CD4+ T cells from PBMCs cultured with HCoV-NL63 spike peptides, collected before COVID-19 vaccination.

CDR3 residues: CASSPPGTGYKNTEAFF. CDR3 DNA: TGTGCCAGCTCACCACCCGGGACAGGGTATAAGAACACTGAAGCTTTCTTT. This rearrangement joins TRBV18 to TRBJ1-1; 9 bases match TRBD1. CDR1 and CDR2 (germline): KGHSH, LQKENI. The V and J ends lost 0 bases and 1 base, in that order; junction bases with no gene match: 6. The CDR3 has 17 residues.